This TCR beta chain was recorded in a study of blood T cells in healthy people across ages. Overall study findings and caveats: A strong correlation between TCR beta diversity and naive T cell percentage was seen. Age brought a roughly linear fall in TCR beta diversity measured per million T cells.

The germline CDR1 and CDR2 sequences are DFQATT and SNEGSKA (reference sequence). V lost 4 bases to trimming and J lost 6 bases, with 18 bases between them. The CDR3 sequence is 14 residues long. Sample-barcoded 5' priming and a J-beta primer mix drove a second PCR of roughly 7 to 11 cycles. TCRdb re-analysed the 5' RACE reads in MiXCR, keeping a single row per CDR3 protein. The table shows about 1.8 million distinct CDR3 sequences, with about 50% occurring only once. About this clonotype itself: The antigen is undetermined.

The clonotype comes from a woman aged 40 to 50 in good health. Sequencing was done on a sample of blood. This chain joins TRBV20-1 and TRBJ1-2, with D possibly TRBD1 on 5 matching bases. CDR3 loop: CSATKALIRDGYTF. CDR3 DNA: TGCAGTGCTACGAAGGCCCTTATCAGGGATGGCTACACCTTC.